Below are 11 T cell receptor beta chains sequenced from a single sample in a study of patients and donors after allogeneic stem cell transplantation (dated by TCRdb to the early 2020s). The method behind the library was RT-PCR. The sequencing machine was a NextSeq 550. The public sequencing data were trimmed at Q25 with fastp and processed into clonotypes with MiXCR by TCRdb, which kept only in-frame beta chains. Every CDR3 protein is listed once, alongside the most common genes and DNA of its rows. This sample lists hundreds of thousands of distinct CDR3 sequences; 15% to 20% were detected once. The ten biggest clones cover 6% to 8% of the sample. The sequenced sample consisted of blood, either unsorted or a sorted T cell fraction (not recorded which). Receptor source: a human donor who was either an allogeneic HSCT recipient or a stem cell or donor lymphocyte infusion donor (not recorded which). It is not recorded whose cells these are; they may come from a transplant donor.

The sample holds many counts of this clonotype. This rearrangement joins TRBV12-3 or TRBV12-4 to TRBJ2-1; 12 bases are a match to TRBD1. Germline trimming cut 0 bases from V and 10 bases from J; bases unmatched to any gene: 10. This CDR3 spans 17 amino acids. CDR3 DNA sequence: TGTGCCAGCAGTTTAGCTTTCCCGGGACAGGGGGCTCGGGAGCAGTTCTTC. Protein product: CASSLAFPGQGAREQFF.

The chain carries TRBV4-2 and TRBJ2-7, with TRBD2 matching over 10 bases. The CDR3 consists of 19 residues. J was trimmed by 4 bases and V by 0 bases; bases with no gene match: 15. Germline CDR1 is LGHNA and CDR2 is YNFKEQ. The CDR3 coding sequence is TGTGCCAGCAGCCAAGATATCCTAGCGGGGGTCAGTCACCCTTACGAGCAGTACTTC. Its protein product is CASSQDILAGVSHPYEQYF.

The CDR3 region has the DNA TGTGCCAGCAGCTTAGCGCCGGCAGCCTCTGGAAACACCATATATTTT. Translated: CASSLAPAASGNTIYF. This chain links TRBV7-9 with TRBJ1-3; D unresolved. V dropped 0 bases and J dropped 0 bases, with 9 bases sitting between them. The CDR3 contains 16 residues. The germline V gene has CDR1 SEHNR and CDR2 FQNEAQ (reference sequence).

This clonotype was observed a few times. This chain connects TRBV20-1 to TRBJ2-7; 9 positions agree with TRBD1. The trim removed 3 bases at V and 3 bases at J, leaving 6 bases unmatched. From germline, CDR1 is DFQATT and CDR2 SNEGSKA (reference sequence). This CDR3 has 14 residues. The CDR3 protein is CSARSGQGGYEQYF. CDR3 nucleotide sequence: TGCAGTGCTAGGTCGGGACAGGGAGGCTACGAGCAGTACTTC.

This clonotype has a count of ten or more. V usage is TRBV20-1 and J usage is TRBJ2-3; D unclear. Germline CDR1 reads DFQATT; CDR2 reads SNEGSKA (reference sequence). The CDR3 is 13 residues long. Trimming removed 2 bases at V and 2 bases at J, with 8 bases between. The CDR3 bases are TGCAGTGCTAGATCCTGGACCACAGATACGCAGTATTTT. It translates to CSARSWTTDTQYF.

The chain couples TRBV28 to TRBJ2-3, with a possible D match to TRBD1 (6 bases). The length of the CDR3 is 17 residues. The germline gives CDR1 MDHEN, CDR2 SYDVKM. V was shortened by 8 bases and J by 8 bases, with 29 bases between the two germline ends. Here the CDR3 reads CASGTTATEHARPTQYF. CDR3 nucleotides: TGTGCCAGCGGGACAACCGCGACAGAACACGCACGTCCTACGCAGTATTTT.

This clonotype was seen a handful of times. The chain links TRBV28 to TRBJ2-7, with D perhaps matching TRBD1 or TRBD2 (5 bases each). With 6 bases removed from V and 1 base from J, the gap between germline ends came to 13 bases. The CDR3 contains 14 residues. Germline V CDR1 and CDR2: MDHEN, SYDVKM. CDR3 in DNA: TGTGCCAGCAGCCGGGACCAACTTTCCTACGAGCAGTACTTC. Its translation is CASSRDQLSYEQYF.

CDR3 protein: CASSLLNTDTQYF. For the CDR3, the DNA is TGTGCCAGTTCACTTCTTAACACAGATACGCAGTATTTT. This chain links TRBV5-6 with TRBJ2-3; D is ambiguous. CDR1 and CDR2 from the germline V gene are SGHDT and YYEEEE. The CDR3 is 13 amino acids. Deletions cut 8 bases from V and 2 bases from J, with 12 bases between.

This clonotype was observed a handful of times. J is TRBJ2-2 and V is TRBV9; 9 bases match TRBD1. The ends lost 1 base at V and 5 bases at J; junction bases unmatched: 12. The germline gives CDR1 SGDLS, CDR2 YYNGEE. The CDR3 spans 18 residues. CDR3 protein: CASSVTQGAPPRTGELFF. The CDR3 nucleotides are TGTGCCAGCAGCGTAACACAGGGGGCCCCGCCTCGTACCGGGGAGCTGTTTTTT.

Details on this clonotype: This may come from a read error, since a much larger clone is one base off. The rearrangement uses TRBV20-1 and TRBJ1-2; D gene ambiguous. The CDR3 totals 12 residues. Germline CDR1 and CDR2: DFQATT and SNEGSKA (reference sequence). The CDR3 sequence: CRARSRLYGYTF. The CDR3, as DNA: TGCAGAGCTAGATCTCGCCTGTATGGCTACACCTTC.

This clonotype showed up just a few times. V usage is TRBV28 and J usage is TRBJ2-1; possibly TRBD1 or TRBD2 for D (5 bases each). The V gene's germline CDR1 is MDHEN and CDR2 SYDVKM. This CDR3 has 16 residues. Trimming shortened V by 3 bases and J by 0 bases, and 12 bases separated the two germline ends. DNA of the CDR3: TGTGCCAGCAGTTTTCCGAGGGGAAGCTCCTACAATGAGCAGTTCTTC. This sequence encodes CASSFPRGSSYNEQFF. Full variable domain (rest looked up from reference TRBV28 and TRBJ2-1): DVKVTQSSRYLVKRTGEKVFLECVQDMDHENMFWYRQDPGLGLRLIYFSYDVKMKEKGDIPEGYSVSREKKERFSLILESASTNQTSMYLCASSFPRGSSYNEQFFGPGTRLTVL.